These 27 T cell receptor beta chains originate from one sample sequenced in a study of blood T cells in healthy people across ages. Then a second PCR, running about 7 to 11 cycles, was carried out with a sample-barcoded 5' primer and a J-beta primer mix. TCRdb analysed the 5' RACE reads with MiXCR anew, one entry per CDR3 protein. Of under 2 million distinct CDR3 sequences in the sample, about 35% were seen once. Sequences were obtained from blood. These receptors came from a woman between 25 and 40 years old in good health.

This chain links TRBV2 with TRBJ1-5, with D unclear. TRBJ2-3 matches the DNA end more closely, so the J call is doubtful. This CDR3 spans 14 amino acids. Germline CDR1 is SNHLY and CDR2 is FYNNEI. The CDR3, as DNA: TGTGCCAGCAGTGATGGAAATAGCAATCAGCCCCAGTATTTT. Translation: CASSDGNSNQPQYF.

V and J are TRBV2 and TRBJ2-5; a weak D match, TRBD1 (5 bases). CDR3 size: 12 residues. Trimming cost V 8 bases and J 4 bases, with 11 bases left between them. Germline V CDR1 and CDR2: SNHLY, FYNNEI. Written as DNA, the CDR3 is TGTGCCAGCGACAGAGAGCGAGAGACCCAGTACTTC. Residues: CASDRERETQYF.

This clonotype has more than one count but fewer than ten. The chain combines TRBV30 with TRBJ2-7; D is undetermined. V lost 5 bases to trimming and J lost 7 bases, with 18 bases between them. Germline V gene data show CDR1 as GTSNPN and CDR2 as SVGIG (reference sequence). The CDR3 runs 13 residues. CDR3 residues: CAWSDVLLGEQYF. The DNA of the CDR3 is TGTGCCTGGTCAGATGTTTTGTTGGGGGAGCAGTACTTC.

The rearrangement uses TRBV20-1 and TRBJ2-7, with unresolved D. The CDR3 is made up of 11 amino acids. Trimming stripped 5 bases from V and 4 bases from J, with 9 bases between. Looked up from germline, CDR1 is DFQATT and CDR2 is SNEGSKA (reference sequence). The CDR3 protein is CSALNRYEQYF. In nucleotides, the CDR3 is TGCAGTGCTTTAAACAGATACGAGCAGTACTTC.

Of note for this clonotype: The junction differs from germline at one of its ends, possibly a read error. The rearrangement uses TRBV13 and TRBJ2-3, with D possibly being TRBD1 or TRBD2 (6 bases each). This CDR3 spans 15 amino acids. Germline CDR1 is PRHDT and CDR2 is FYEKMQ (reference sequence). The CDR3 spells CAGSLPGRGLDTQYF. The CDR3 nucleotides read TGTGCCGGCAGCTTACCGGGACGGGGGCTAGATACGCAGTATTTT.

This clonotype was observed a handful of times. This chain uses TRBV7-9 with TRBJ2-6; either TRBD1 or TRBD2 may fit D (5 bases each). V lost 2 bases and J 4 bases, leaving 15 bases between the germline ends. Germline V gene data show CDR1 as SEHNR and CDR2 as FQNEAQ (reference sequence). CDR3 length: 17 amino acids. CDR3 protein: CASSLLFGGAGANVLTF. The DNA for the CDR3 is TGTGCCAGCAGCTTATTGTTTGGGGGTGCGGGGGCCAACGTCCTGACTTTC.

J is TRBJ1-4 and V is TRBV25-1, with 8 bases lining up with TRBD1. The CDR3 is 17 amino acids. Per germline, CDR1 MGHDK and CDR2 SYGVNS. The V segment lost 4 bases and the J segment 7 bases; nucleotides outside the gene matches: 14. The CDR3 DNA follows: TGTGCCAGCAGTGGGTGGACAGGGAGGGCCTTAGGTGAAAAACTGTTTTTT. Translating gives CASSGWTGRALGEKLFF.

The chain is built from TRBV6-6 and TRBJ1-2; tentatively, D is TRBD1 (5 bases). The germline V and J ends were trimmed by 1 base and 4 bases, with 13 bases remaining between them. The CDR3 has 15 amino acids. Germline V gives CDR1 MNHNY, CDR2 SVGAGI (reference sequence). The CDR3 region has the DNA TGTGCCAGCAGTTACTTTCTCGAGGGGACCTATGGCTACACCTTC. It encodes CASSYFLEGTYGYTF.

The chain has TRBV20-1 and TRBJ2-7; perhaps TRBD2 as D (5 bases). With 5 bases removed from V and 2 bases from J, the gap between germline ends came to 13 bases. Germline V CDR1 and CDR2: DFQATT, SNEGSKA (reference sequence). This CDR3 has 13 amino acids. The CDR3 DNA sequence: TGCAGTGCTCCCTTCACTAGAACCTACGAGCAGTACTTC. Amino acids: CSAPFTRTYEQYF.

The CDR3 here is CASNSGATDTQYF. Written as DNA, the CDR3 is TGCGCCAGCAATAGCGGGGCGACAGATACGCAGTATTTT. The rearrangement uses TRBV5-1 and TRBJ2-3; 8 bases map to TRBD2. Trimming removed 6 bases from V and 3 bases from J; junction bases left unmatched: 3. The CDR3 covers 13 residues. Germline CDR1 reads SGHRS; CDR2 reads YFSETQ.

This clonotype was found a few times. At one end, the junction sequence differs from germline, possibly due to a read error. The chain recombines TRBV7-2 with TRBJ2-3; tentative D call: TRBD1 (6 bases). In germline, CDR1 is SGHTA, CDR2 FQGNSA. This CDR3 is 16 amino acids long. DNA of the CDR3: TGTGCCAGCAGCTGGCCTAGGGGGAACAATACAGATGCGCAGTATTTT. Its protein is CASSWPRGNNTDAQYF. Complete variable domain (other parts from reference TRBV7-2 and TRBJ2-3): GAGVSQSPSNKVTEKGKDVELRCDPISGHTALYWYRQSLGQGLEFLIYFQGNSAPDKSGLPSDRFSAERTGGSVSTLTIQRTQQEDSAVYLCASSWPRGNNTDAQYFGPGTRLTVL.

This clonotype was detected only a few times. The CDR3 DNA is TGTGCCAGCAGCATTGGACAGGGAAGCTACGAGCAGTACTTC. Translation: CASSIGQGSYEQYF. The gene calls are TRBV7-7 and TRBJ2-7, with TRBD1 matching over 8 bases. With V trimmed by 5 bases and J by 3 bases, 6 bases remained unmatched. The CDR3 is made up of 14 amino acids. CDR1 and CDR2 (germline): SSHAT, FNYEAQ (reference sequence).

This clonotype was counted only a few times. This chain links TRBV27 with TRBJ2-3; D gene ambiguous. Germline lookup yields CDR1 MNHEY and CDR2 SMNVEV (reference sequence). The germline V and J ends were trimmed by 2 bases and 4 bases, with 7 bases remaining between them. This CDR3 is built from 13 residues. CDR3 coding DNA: TGTGCCAGCAGTTTACAGACACCAGATACGCAGTATTTT. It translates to CASSLQTPDTQYF.

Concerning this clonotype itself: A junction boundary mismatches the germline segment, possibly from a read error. CDR3 protein: CAIGENPGTKGYTF. In DNA form, the CDR3 reads TGTGCCATCGGTGAGAACCCAGGGACGAAGGGCTACACCTTC. This chain joins TRBV10-3 and TRBJ1-2, with D perhaps matching TRBD1 (5 bases). Germline assignment: CDR1 ENHRY and CDR2 SYGVKD. The CDR3 spans 14 residues.

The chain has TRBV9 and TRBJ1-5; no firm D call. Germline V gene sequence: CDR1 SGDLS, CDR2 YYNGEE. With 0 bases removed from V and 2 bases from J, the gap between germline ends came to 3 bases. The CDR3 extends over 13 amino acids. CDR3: CASSVDGNQPQHF. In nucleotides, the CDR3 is TGTGCCAGCAGCGTAGACGGCAATCAGCCCCAGCATTTT.

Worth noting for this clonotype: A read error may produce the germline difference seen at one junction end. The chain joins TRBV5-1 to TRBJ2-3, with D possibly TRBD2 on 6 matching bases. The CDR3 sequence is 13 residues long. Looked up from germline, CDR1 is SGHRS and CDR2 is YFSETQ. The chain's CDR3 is CASSYGGTDMQYF. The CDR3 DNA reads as TGCGCCAGCAGCTACGGGGGAACAGATATGCAGTATTTT.

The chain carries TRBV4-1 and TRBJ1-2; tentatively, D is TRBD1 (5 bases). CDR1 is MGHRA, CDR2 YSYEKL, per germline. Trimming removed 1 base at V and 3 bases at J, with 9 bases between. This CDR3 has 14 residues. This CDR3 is CASSQGQRDYGYTF. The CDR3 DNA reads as TGCGCCAGCAGCCAAGGACAGCGCGACTATGGCTACACCTTC.

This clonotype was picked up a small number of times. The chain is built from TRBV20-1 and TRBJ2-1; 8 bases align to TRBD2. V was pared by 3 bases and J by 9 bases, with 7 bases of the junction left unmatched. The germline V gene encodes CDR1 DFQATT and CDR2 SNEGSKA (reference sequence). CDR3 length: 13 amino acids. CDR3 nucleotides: TGCAGTGCTAGTACGGGAGGGCCCAGTGAGCAGTTCTTC. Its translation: CSASTGGPSEQFF.

The CDR3 loop is CATSLGNEQFF. The CDR3 DNA reads TGTGCCACCAGCTTAGGCAATGAGCAGTTCTTC. This chain connects TRBV24-1 to TRBJ2-1; D remains unclear. This CDR3 is 11 amino acids long. Trimming left V 7 bases short and J 6 bases short, with 6 bases between. Germline CDR1 and CDR2: KGHDR and SFDVKD.

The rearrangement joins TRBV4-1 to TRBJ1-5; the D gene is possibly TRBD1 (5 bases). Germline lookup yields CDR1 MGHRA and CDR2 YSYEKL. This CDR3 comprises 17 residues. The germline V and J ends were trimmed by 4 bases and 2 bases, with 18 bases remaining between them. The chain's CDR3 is CASSPRTGTLGNQPQHF. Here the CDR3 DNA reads TGCGCCAGCAGCCCCCGGACGGGGACTTTGGGCAATCAGCCCCAGCATTTT.

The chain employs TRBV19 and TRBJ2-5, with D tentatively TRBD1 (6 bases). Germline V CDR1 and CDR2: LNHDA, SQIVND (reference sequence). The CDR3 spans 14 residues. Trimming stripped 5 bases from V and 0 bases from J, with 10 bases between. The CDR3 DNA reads TGTGCCAGTAGTCCACGACAGGACCAAGAGACCCAGTACTTC. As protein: CASSPRQDQETQYF.

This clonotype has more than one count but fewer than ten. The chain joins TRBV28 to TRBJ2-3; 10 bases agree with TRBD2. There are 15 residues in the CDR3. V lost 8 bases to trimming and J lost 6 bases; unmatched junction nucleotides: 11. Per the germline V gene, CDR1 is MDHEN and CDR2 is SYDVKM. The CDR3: CASGHLAGASDTQYF. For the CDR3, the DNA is TGTGCCAGCGGGCATCTAGCGGGAGCCTCCGATACGCAGTATTTT. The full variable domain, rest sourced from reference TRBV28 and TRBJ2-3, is DVKVTQSSRYLVKRTGEKVFLECVQDMDHENMFWYRQDPGLGLRLIYFSYDVKMKEKGDIPEGYSVSREKKERFSLILESASTNQTSMYLCASGHLAGASDTQYFGPGTRLTVL.

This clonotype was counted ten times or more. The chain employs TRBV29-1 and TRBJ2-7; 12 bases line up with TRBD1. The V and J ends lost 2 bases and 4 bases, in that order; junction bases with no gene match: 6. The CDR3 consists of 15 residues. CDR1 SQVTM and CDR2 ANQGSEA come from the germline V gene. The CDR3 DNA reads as TGCAGCGTTGAACTCCGGGACAGGGGGCTGTACGAGCAGTACTTC. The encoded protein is CSVELRDRGLYEQYF.

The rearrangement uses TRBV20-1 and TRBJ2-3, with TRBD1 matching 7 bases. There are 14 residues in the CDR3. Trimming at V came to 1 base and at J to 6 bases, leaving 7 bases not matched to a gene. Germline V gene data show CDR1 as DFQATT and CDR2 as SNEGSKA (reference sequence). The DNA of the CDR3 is TGCAGTGCTAGAGCACGACAGGGTTTGGATACGCAGTATTTT. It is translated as CSARARQGLDTQYF.

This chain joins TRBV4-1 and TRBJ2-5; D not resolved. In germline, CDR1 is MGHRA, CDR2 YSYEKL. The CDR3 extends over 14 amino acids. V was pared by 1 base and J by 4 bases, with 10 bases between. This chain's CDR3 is CASSQVRTVETQYF. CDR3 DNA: TGCGCCAGCAGCCAAGTTCGTACGGTAGAGACCCAGTACTTC.

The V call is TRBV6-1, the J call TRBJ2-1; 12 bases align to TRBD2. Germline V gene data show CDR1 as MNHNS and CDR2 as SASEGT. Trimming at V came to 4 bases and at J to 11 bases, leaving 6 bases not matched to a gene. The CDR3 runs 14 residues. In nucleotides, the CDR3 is TGTGCCAGCAGTGCACTAGCGGGGGGTAATAAGCAGTTCTTC. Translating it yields CASSALAGGNKQFF.

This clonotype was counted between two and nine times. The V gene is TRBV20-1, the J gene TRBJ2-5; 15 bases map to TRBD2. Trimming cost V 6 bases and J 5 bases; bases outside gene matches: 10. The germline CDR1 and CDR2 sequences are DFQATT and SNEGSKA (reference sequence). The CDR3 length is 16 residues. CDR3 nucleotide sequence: TGCAGTGCCCTTTTATTAGGACTAGCGGGGGGGGAGACCCAGTACTTC. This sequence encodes CSALLLGLAGGETQYF.